The 27 T cell receptor beta chains in this list originate from one sample, sequenced in a study of spatial heterogeneity in lung cancer. The study, taken as a whole, reports: The number of expanded tumor alpha and beta chains correlated with mutation number.

TCRdb re-analysed the 5' RACE reads in MiXCR, keeping a single row per CDR3 protein. This repertoire shows 8,000 to 10,000 distinct CDR3 sequences, over 7.5% found once; its top ten account for roughly 12%. These receptors' targets are unknown. Time point specified: sample taken at primary tumor resection. Source: lung tumor tissue, taken at surgery. These TCRs come from a female donor with early-stage non-small cell lung cancer.

The rearrangement joins TRBV3-1 to TRBJ1-1; D gene ambiguous. The CDR3 is 13 residues long. Trimming pared 5 bases from V and 2 bases from J, leaving 9 bases between. Germline-derived CDR1 and CDR2 are LGHDT and YNNKEL (reference sequence). The CDR3 DNA is TGTGCCAGCAGCAGGTGGGAAAACACTGAAGCTTTCTTT. Its translation is CASSRWENTEAFF.

The chain carries TRBV7-2 and TRBJ2-1; no definite D call. Trimming cost V 1 base and J 4 bases, with 5 bases left between them. Germline CDR1 and CDR2: SGHTA and FQGNSA. The CDR3 has 13 residues. CDR3 DNA sequence: TGTGCCAGCAGCTTAGACGGATACAATGAGCAGTTCTTC. It specifies CASSLDGYNEQFF.

This clonotype came up many times. The chain has TRBV7-9 and TRBJ2-7; D perhaps matches TRBD2 (5 bases). The CDR3 has 14 amino acids. Germline-derived CDR1 and CDR2 are SEHNR and FQNEAQ (reference sequence). Trimming took 7 bases from V and 3 from J, leaving 16 bases between them. In nucleotides, the CDR3 is TGTGCCAGCAATCGGCGGGCAGGAGGCTACGAGCAGTACTTC. Protein: CASNRRAGGYEQYF. Drawing the rest from reference TRBV7-9 and TRBJ2-7, the complete variable domain is DTGVSQNPRHKITKRGQNVTFRCDPISEHNRLYWYRQTLGQGPEFLTYFQNEAQLEKSRLLSDRFSAERPKGSFSTLEIQRTEQGDSAMYLCASNRRAGGYEQYFGPGTRLTVT.

Ten or more counts support this clonotype. The rearrangement joins TRBV5-6 to TRBJ2-1, with D perhaps TRBD1 (6 bases). The CDR3 sequence is 16 residues long. Germline CDR1 reads SGHDT; CDR2 reads YYEEEE. The V gene lost 3 bases and the J gene lost 8 bases, with 21 bases spanning the gap. The CDR3 region is CASSSSGRGRLDEQFF. The CDR3 DNA is TGTGCCAGCAGCTCCTCGGGCAGGGGCCGCCTGGATGAGCAGTTCTTC.

Ten or more counts support this clonotype. This sequence joins TRBV29-1 and TRBJ2-7; 7 nucleotides match TRBD1. In germline, CDR1 is SQVTM, CDR2 ANQGSEA. The V segment lost 6 bases and the J segment 2 bases; nucleotides outside the gene matches: 4. The CDR3 is 12 residues long. CDR3: CSVRQGTYEQYF. The CDR3 nucleotides are TGCAGCGTAAGACAGGGTACCTACGAGCAGTACTTC.

This clonotype was counted many times. This rearrangement joins TRBV4-1 to TRBJ1-1, with D possibly matching TRBD1 (5 bases). V was trimmed by 0 bases and J by 5 bases, leaving 7 bases between them. The CDR3 has 13 amino acids. Germline lookup yields CDR1 MGHRA and CDR2 YSYEKL. In nucleotides, the CDR3 is TGCGCCAGCAGCCAAGAGGGGGGAACTGAAGCTTTCTTT. Translated: CASSQEGGTEAFF.

This chain connects TRBV20-1 to TRBJ1-2; D is possibly TRBD1 (6 bases). CDR1 is DFQATT and CDR2 is SNEGSKA in the germline V gene (reference sequence). Trimming took off 4 bases at V and 5 bases at J, with 17 bases between the two ends. This CDR3 has 14 residues. The CDR3 DNA reads TGCAGTGCTATAGGGGGTATTGGACAATATGGCTACACCTTC. Residues: CSAIGGIGQYGYTF.

This clonotype is termed medium-sized. The rearrangement uses TRBV4-1 and TRBJ2-7; D unclear. V lost 1 base to trimming and J lost 3 bases, with 10 bases between them. The germline CDR1 and CDR2 sequences are MGHRA and YSYEKL. The CDR3 length is 14 residues. The CDR3 nucleotides read TGCGCCAGCAGCCAAGGTTTGGGGAACTACGAGCAGTACTTC. This gives the protein CASSQGLGNYEQYF.

There are many counts of this clonotype. The gene calls are TRBV2 and TRBJ2-2; D perhaps matches TRBD2 (6 bases). This CDR3 is 13 amino acids long. Trimming left V 8 bases short and J 7 bases short, with 14 bases between. CDR1 is SNHLY, CDR2 FYNNEI, per germline. Here the CDR3 reads CASGSEGSGELFF. The CDR3 region has the DNA TGTGCCAGCGGTTCGGAGGGTAGCGGGGAGCTGTTTTTT.

DNA of the CDR3: TGTGCCAGCAGGGGAGCAAAAGAGACCCAGTACTTC. This encodes CASRGAKETQYF. The V call is TRBV5-6, the J call TRBJ2-5; D possibly corresponds to TRBD2 (5 bases). Germline lookup yields CDR1 SGHDT and CDR2 YYEEEE. With 5 bases removed from V and 3 bases from J, the gap between germline ends came to 8 bases. The CDR3 is 12 residues long.

This clonotype ranks as medium-sized. The chain carries TRBV5-1 and TRBJ1-2, with TRBD1 as a possible D gene (6 bases). The CDR3 is made up of 14 amino acids. With 0 bases removed from V and 4 bases from J, the gap between germline ends came to 10 bases. Germline assignment: CDR1 SGHRS and CDR2 YFSETQ. CDR3 nucleotides: TGCGCCAGCAGCTTGGCACAGGGAGCCTATGGCTACACCTTC. Its protein is CASSLAQGAYGYTF.

This clonotype was observed at least ten times. The gene calls are TRBV29-1 and TRBJ1-3; D is unclear. This CDR3 region has 12 residues. Germline loops: CDR1 SQVTM, CDR2 ANQGSEA. V lost 7 bases to trimming and J lost 3 bases, with 10 bases between them. CDR3 loop: CSARTLGNTIYF. CDR3 nucleotide sequence: TGCAGCGCCAGGACTCTTGGAAACACCATATATTTT.

This rearrangement joins TRBV9 to TRBJ2-5; TRBD1 might be the D (6 bases). This CDR3 contains 14 residues. The V end was cut by 4 bases, the J end by 7 bases, with 17 bases between. Germline V gene sequence: CDR1 SGDLS, CDR2 YYNGEE. CDR3 coding DNA: TGTGCCAGCAGCACATACAGGGACCAGGGGACCCAGTACTTC. Protein product: CASSTYRDQGTQYF.

This clonotype was counted many times. The chain has TRBV7-8 and TRBJ1-2, with 7 bases lining up with TRBD1. Germline V gene sequence: CDR1 SGHVS, CDR2 FQNEAQ. The CDR3 totals 13 residues. V lost 6 bases, J lost 9 bases, and 10 bases stayed unmatched. The CDR3 coding sequence is TGTGCCAGCAGTCTCCGGGGACAGAGAAGCTACACCTTC. Translated, it gives CASSLRGQRSYTF.

This clonotype was observed many times. This sequence joins TRBV29-1 and TRBJ2-5; 9 bases align to TRBD2. CDR1 is SQVTM, CDR2 ANQGSEA, per germline. The CDR3 is 13 amino acids. J was trimmed by 5 bases and V by 5 bases; bases with no gene match: 6. The CDR3: CSVPTSGRETQYF. CDR3 nucleotides: TGCAGCGTTCCAACTAGCGGGCGGGAGACCCAGTACTTC.

This clonotype was counted ten times or more. The germline gene is not matched at one end of the junction; a read error may be the cause. The chain uses TRBV11-1 and TRBJ2-5; 9 bases fit TRBD1. This CDR3 comprises 12 residues. The germline CDR1 and CDR2 sequences are SGHAT and FQDESV (reference sequence). For the CDR3, the DNA is TGTGCCAGCAGCCCCGGGGACAGGGCCCTACATTTC. It specifies CASSPGDRALHF.

This clonotype was detected only a few times. The rearrangement links TRBV19 to TRBJ2-5; the D gene could be TRBD1 or TRBD2 (5 bases each). This CDR3 is built from 13 residues. CDR1 and CDR2 from the germline V gene are LNHDA and SQIVND (reference sequence). V lost 4 bases and J 5 bases, leaving 11 bases between the germline ends. This CDR3 is CASSNRDAETQYF. CDR3 DNA sequence: TGTGCCAGTAGTAACCGGGACGCGGAGACCCAGTACTTC.

This clonotype ranks as medium-sized. This chain connects TRBV29-1 to TRBJ2-3; 9 positions match TRBD1. J gave up 4 bases and V 3 bases, and 23 bases lay outside the gene matches. This CDR3 spans 20 amino acids. Germline V CDR1 and CDR2: SQVTM, ANQGSEA. As DNA, the CDR3 is TGCAGCGTTGAGCTTGGCTCTTATCTGAACAGGGGGCTAAGGGCAGATACGCAGTATTTT. This encodes CSVELGSYLNRGLRADTQYF.

The sample holds one count of this clonotype. V and J are TRBV5-1 and TRBJ1-2; TRBD1 matches 9 bases. The CDR3 covers 14 residues. With V trimmed by 0 bases and J by 4 bases, 1 base remained unmatched. The germline V gene has CDR1 SGHRS and CDR2 YFSETQ. CDR3 sequence reads: CASSLEDRGYGYTF. CDR3 coding DNA: TGCGCCAGCAGCTTGGAGGACAGGGGCTATGGCTACACCTTC.

This clonotype was counted many times. The rearrangement joins TRBV5-1 to TRBJ2-1, with TRBD2 matching 7 bases. The V gene's germline CDR1 is SGHRS and CDR2 YFSETQ. The CDR3 length is 15 residues. Germline trimming cut 0 bases from V and 9 bases from J; bases unmatched to any gene: 9. The CDR3 sequence is CASSLAGLELTEQFF. The DNA for the CDR3 is TGCGCCAGCAGCTTGGCTGGACTAGAGTTAACTGAGCAGTTCTTC. The whole variable domain, remainder taken from reference TRBV5-1 and TRBJ2-1, is KAGVTQTPRYLIKTRGQQVTLSCSPISGHRSVSWYQQTPGQGLQFLFEYFSETQRNKGNFPGRFSGRQFSNSRSEMNVSTLELGDSALYLCASSLAGLELTEQFFGPGTRLTVL.

This clonotype qualifies as medium-sized. This sequence joins TRBV7-2 and TRBJ2-5; TRBD2 aligns across 12 bases. Trimming at V came to 4 bases and at J to 9 bases, leaving 12 bases not matched to a gene. The CDR3 sequence is 16 residues long. The germline V gene encodes CDR1 SGHTA and CDR2 FQGNSA. The CDR3 is CASSSQLAGGRSAQYF. Here the CDR3 DNA reads TGTGCCAGCAGCTCCCAACTAGCGGGGGGACGTTCGGCCCAGTACTTC.

This clonotype was observed a few times. This chain joins TRBV28 and TRBJ1-5; D not certain. Trimming left V 3 bases short and J 6 bases short, with 6 bases between. In germline, CDR1 is MDHEN, CDR2 SYDVKM. This CDR3 is 12 amino acids long. The CDR3 reads CASSFWGQPQHF. The CDR3 DNA is TGTGCCAGCAGTTTCTGGGGTCAGCCCCAGCATTTT.

This clonotype was counted only a few times. The rearrangement links TRBV28 to TRBJ2-7, with TRBD2 matching 10 bases. The trim removed 5 bases at V and 2 bases at J, leaving 3 bases unmatched. The CDR3 totals 14 residues. The germline CDR1 and CDR2 sequences are MDHEN and SYDVKM. In DNA, the CDR3 is TGTGCCAGCAGTCCAGCGGGGGGGCCCTACGAGCAGTACTTC. Amino acid sequence: CASSPAGGPYEQYF.

V usage is TRBV18 and J usage is TRBJ1-2; a possible D gene is TRBD1 (6 bases). V was shortened by 2 bases and J by 3 bases, with 7 bases between the two germline ends. The CDR3 has 13 residues. Germline CDR1 is KGHSH and CDR2 is LQKENI. The CDR3 DNA sequence: TGTGCCAGCTCACCAAAGGGGGACTATGGCTACACCTTC. It encodes CASSPKGDYGYTF.

This clonotype occurred a few times. V gene TRBV6-2 or TRBV6-3 combines with J gene TRBJ1-2, with 8 bases lining up with TRBD1. After removal of 0 bases from V and 0 bases from J, the junction contained 15 bases not matched to a gene. The CDR3 is made up of 20 amino acids. CDR1 and CDR2 from the germline V gene are MNHEY and SVGEGT. The CDR3 loop reads CASSYSPARQGLLSNYGYTF. The CDR3 DNA is TGTGCCAGCAGTTACTCGCCGGCCAGACAGGGGCTCCTGTCTAACTATGGCTACACCTTC.

This clonotype was counted between two and nine times. The chain combines TRBV4-1 with TRBJ2-2, with 14 nucleotides matching TRBD2. The germline V gene encodes CDR1 MGHRA and CDR2 YSYEKL. The junction had 11 bases not matched to a gene; V was cut back by 2 bases and J by 3 bases. The CDR3 sequence is 20 residues long. In DNA form, the CDR3 reads TGCGCCAGCAGCCAATCCCCAGGAGGACTAGCGGGGGGAGACACCGGGGAGCTGTTTTTT. Its protein is CASSQSPGGLAGGDTGELFF.

This clonotype was observed many times. The chain recombines TRBV11-1 with TRBJ2-1; a possible D gene is TRBD1 (5 bases). CDR3 length equals 12 residues. Germline V CDR1 and CDR2: SGHAT, FQDESV (reference sequence). The V end was cut by 5 bases, the J end by 7 bases, with 9 bases between. The CDR3: CASSLTANEQFF. CDR3 bases: TGTGCCAGCAGCCTGACAGCGAATGAGCAGTTCTTC.